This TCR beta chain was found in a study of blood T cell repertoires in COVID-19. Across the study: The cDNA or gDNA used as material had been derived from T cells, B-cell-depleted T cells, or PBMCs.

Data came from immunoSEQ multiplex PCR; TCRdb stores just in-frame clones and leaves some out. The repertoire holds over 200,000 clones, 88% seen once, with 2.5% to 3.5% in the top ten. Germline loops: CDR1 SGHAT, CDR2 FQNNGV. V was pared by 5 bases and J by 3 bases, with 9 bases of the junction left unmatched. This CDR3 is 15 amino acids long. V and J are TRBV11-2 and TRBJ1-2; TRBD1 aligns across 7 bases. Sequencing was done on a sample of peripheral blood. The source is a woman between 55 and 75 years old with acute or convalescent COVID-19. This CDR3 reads CASSARGTADYGYTF. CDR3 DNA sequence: TGTGCCAGCAGCGCCCGCGGGACAGCTGACTATGGCTACACCTTC.